This T cell receptor (beta chain) was captured in a study of cytomegalovirus exposure and HLA in healthy donors. It was with 60 Vbeta and 13 Jbeta primers that the PCR ran. Here immunoSEQ multiplex PCR was the method, and the copy in TCRdb shows in-frame clones only, minus some. Recorded for this sample: approximately 110,000 clones. The specimen was PBMCs. The TCR was taken from a man aged 35 to 55 in good health and CMV-seronegative.

The DNA for the CDR3 is TGTGCCAGCAGCTTAATCGGACGGGGACTAGCCCTACAACTCCCCGAGCAGTACTTC. It codes for CASSLIGRGLALQLPEQYF. V and J are TRBV11-2 and TRBJ2-7, with TRBD2 matching over 9 bases. The V gene end was trimmed by 2 bases and the J gene end by 6 bases; junction bases not matched to a gene: 20. In germline, CDR1 is SGHAT, CDR2 FQNNGV. The CDR3 is 19 amino acids.